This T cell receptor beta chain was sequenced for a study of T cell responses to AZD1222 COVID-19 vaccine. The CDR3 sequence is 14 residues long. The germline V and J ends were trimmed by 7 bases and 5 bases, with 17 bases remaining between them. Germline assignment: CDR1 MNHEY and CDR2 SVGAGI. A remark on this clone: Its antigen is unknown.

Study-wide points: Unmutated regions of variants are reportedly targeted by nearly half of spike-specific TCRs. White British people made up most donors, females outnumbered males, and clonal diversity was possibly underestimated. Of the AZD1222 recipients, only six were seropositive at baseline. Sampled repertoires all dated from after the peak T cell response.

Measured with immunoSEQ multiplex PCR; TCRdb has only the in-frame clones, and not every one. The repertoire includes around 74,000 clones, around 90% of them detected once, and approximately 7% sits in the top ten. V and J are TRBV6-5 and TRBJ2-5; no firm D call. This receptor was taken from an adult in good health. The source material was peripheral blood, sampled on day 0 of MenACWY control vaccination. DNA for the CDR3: TGTGCCAGCATGGCAGCGAGTATTTCTGAGACCCAGTACTTC. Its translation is CASMAASISETQYF.